A single sample gave rise to the 30 T cell receptor beta chains below, sequenced in a study of cytomegalovirus exposure and HLA in healthy donors. Data came from immunoSEQ multiplex PCR; TCRdb stores just in-frame clones and leaves some out. The table includes 150,000 to 200,000 clones, 84% detected once. Material for sequencing was PBMCs. Source of these receptors: a man younger than 30 in good health and CMV-seropositive.

J is TRBJ2-1 and V is TRBV6-6; D might be TRBD2 (5 bases). Germline assignment: CDR1 MNHNY and CDR2 SVGAGI (reference sequence). Trimming left V 5 bases short and J 6 bases short, with 14 bases between. This CDR3 contains 14 residues. CDR3 nucleotide sequence: TGTGCCAGCAGTATTACTAGTTCCGGCAATGAGCAGTTCTTC. Amino acid sequence: CASSITSSGNEQFF.

This sequence joins TRBV5-1 and TRBJ1-2, with 10 bases that match TRBD1. The length of the CDR3 is 17 residues. The germline V gene has CDR1 SGHRS and CDR2 YFSETQ. Germline trimming cut 4 bases from V and 4 bases from J; bases unmatched to any gene: 13. The CDR3 reads CASSLVGQGVVGYGYTF. The CDR3 nucleotides are TGCGCCAGCAGCCTGGTAGGACAGGGGGTAGTGGGCTATGGCTACACCTTC.

The rearrangement links TRBV2 to TRBJ1-2, with 9 bases that match TRBD1. J was trimmed by 9 bases and V by 6 bases; bases with no gene match: 11. CDR3 length equals 14 residues. Germline CDR1 and CDR2: SNHLY and FYNNEI. As DNA, the CDR3 is TGTGCCAGCAGCGGTTCCGGGACAGGGCCCCGCTACACCTTC. This translates into CASSGSGTGPRYTF. The variable domain in full, completed from reference TRBV2 and TRBJ1-2, reads EPEVTQTPSHQVTQMGQEVILRCVPISNHLYFYWYRQILGQKVEFLVSFYNNEISEKSEIFDDQFSVERPDGSNFTLKIRSTKLEDSAMYFCASSGSGTGPRYTFGSGTRLTVV.

The rearrangement links TRBV7-9 to TRBJ2-1, with D perhaps TRBD2 (5 bases). Germline V gene data show CDR1 as SEHNR and CDR2 as FQNEAQ (reference sequence). Trimming removed 4 bases at V and 3 bases at J, with 19 bases between. The CDR3 loop spans 17 amino acids. In DNA, the CDR3 is TGTGCCAGCAGCTCCTTCCCCATTAGCGACAACTACAATGAGCAGTTCTTC. Residues: CASSSFPISDNYNEQFF.

This clone was seen only once. The chain has TRBV7-9 and TRBJ2-5; TRBD2 might be the D (6 bases). This CDR3 is built from 14 residues. The germline V gene has CDR1 SEHNR and CDR2 FQNEAQ (reference sequence). V was clipped by 1 base and J by 4 bases, with 10 bases between them. The CDR3 protein is CASSLGRSGETQYF. CDR3 DNA: TGTGCCAGCAGCTTAGGACGTAGCGGAGAGACCCAGTACTTC.

This sequence joins TRBV5-1 and TRBJ2-7; 7 bases fit TRBD2. CDR3 size: 15 residues. Trimming at V came to 4 bases and at J to 4 bases, leaving 11 bases not matched to a gene. From germline, CDR1 is SGHRS and CDR2 YFSETQ. The CDR3 DNA reads TGCGCCAGCAGCGCCTCCGGGACTACCGAGTACGAGCAGTACTTC. As protein: CASSASGTTEYEQYF.

The rearrangement joins TRBV6-5 to TRBJ2-1; 8 nucleotides agree with TRBD1. Trimming at V came to 6 bases and at J to 2 bases, leaving 3 bases not matched to a gene. The CDR3 totals 14 residues. Looked up from germline, CDR1 is MNHEY and CDR2 is SVGAGI. The CDR3 sequence is CASRLTGAYNEQFF. In nucleotides, the CDR3 is TGTGCCAGCAGACTGACAGGGGCCTACAATGAGCAGTTCTTC.

J is TRBJ2-5 and V is TRBV28, with 10 bases that match TRBD2. Trimming removed 5 bases from V and 5 bases from J; junction bases left unmatched: 5. Germline loops: CDR1 MDHEN, CDR2 SYDVKM. The CDR3 consists of 14 residues. In nucleotides, the CDR3 is TGTGCCAGCAGTCTAGCGGGAGTTTCGGAGACCCAGTACTTC. Protein sequence: CASSLAGVSETQYF.

The chain joins TRBV5-1 to TRBJ2-5; 12 bases map to TRBD2. Losses at the gene ends were 2 bases for V and 5 bases for J; bases not matched to a gene: 4. The CDR3 is 15 residues long. CDR1 is SGHRS and CDR2 is YFSETQ in the germline V gene. The CDR3 sequence is CASSLDLAGGETQYF. The CDR3 DNA is TGCGCCAGCAGCTTAGATCTAGCGGGAGGGGAGACCCAGTACTTC.

The V call is TRBV5-1, the J call TRBJ1-2; 7 bases match TRBD1. Germline trimming cut 0 bases from V and 4 bases from J; bases unmatched to any gene: 6. From germline, CDR1 is SGHRS and CDR2 YFSETQ. This CDR3 is built from 15 residues. DNA for the CDR3: TGCGCCAGCAGCTTGGGACTGGGACAGACCTATGGCTACACCTTC. As protein: CASSLGLGQTYGYTF.

This clone has only a few counts. The chain recombines TRBV9 with TRBJ1-3; no clear D gene. V lost 3 bases, J lost 0 bases, and 4 bases lay in between. In germline, CDR1 is SGDLS, CDR2 YYNGEE. The CDR3 runs 13 residues. CDR3 nucleotide sequence: TGTGCCAGCAGCGCTAGCTCTGGAAACACCATATATTTT. Residues: CASSASSGNTIYF. The full variable domain, with the rest looked up from reference TRBV9 and TRBJ1-3, is DSGVTQTPKHLITATGQRVTLRCSPRSGDLSVYWYQQSLDQGLQFLIQYYNGEERAKGNILERFSAQQFPDLHSELNLSSLELGDSALYFCASSASSGNTIYFGEGSWLTVV.

This chain joins TRBV30 and TRBJ2-1; 9 nucleotides agree with TRBD2. This CDR3 comprises 14 residues. Unmatched junction bases numbered 8, after V lost 4 bases and J lost 7 bases. Germline V gene sequence: CDR1 GTSNPN, CDR2 SVGIG (reference sequence). Here the CDR3 DNA reads TGTGCCTGGAATTCGGGACTAGCTGGGAATGAGCAGTTCTTC. This translates into CAWNSGLAGNEQFF.

The CDR3 sequence is CASSIDLIATSSYNEQFF. The CDR3 DNA is TGTGCCAGTAGTATAGATCTCATTGCGACTAGCTCCTACAATGAGCAGTTCTTC. The rearrangement joins TRBV19 to TRBJ2-1; possible D gene TRBD2, 6 bases. From germline, CDR1 is LNHDA and CDR2 SQIVND (reference sequence). V lost 0 bases and J 0 bases, leaving 15 bases between the germline ends. The CDR3 extends over 18 amino acids.

This clone was recorded once. This chain joins TRBV28 and TRBJ1-5; the D gene is possibly TRBD1 (6 bases). The CDR3 length is 15 residues. Germline loops: CDR1 MDHEN, CDR2 SYDVKM. V lost 4 bases to trimming and J lost 4 bases, with 14 bases between them. The CDR3 DNA is TGTGCCAGCAGTTCTGCGGGGGGCGCAAATCAGCCCCAGCATTTT. Translation: CASSSAGGANQPQHF.

This chain uses TRBV30 with TRBJ1-3; D is uncertain. CDR3 size: 14 residues. Trimming removed 3 bases at V and 2 bases at J, with 11 bases between. Germline V gene lookup returns CDR1 GTSNPN and CDR2 SVGIG (reference sequence). The CDR3 reads CAWRSVVAGNTIYF. DNA of the CDR3: TGTGCCTGGAGGTCGGTAGTCGCTGGAAACACCATATATTTT.

The V gene is TRBV28, the J gene TRBJ2-7, with 8 bases matching TRBD1. CDR1 is MDHEN and CDR2 is SYDVKM in the germline V gene. The CDR3 is 15 amino acids. Losses at the gene ends were 6 bases for V and 2 bases for J; bases not matched to a gene: 9. This chain's CDR3 is CASSVRDRLPYEQYF. DNA of the CDR3: TGTGCCAGCAGCGTCCGGGACAGGCTACCCTACGAGCAGTACTTC.

This chain joins TRBV28 and TRBJ1-1; TRBD1 matches 7 bases. Losses at the gene ends were 5 bases for V and 8 bases for J; bases not matched to a gene: 17. Germline CDR1 and CDR2: MDHEN and SYDVKM. There are 16 residues in the CDR3. CDR3 nucleotide sequence: TGTGCCAGCAGTCCTTGGGACAGTATTCCCCCCCCGGAAGCTTTCTTT. This translates into CASSPWDSIPPPEAFF. The full variable domain, rest sourced from reference TRBV28 and TRBJ1-1, is DVKVTQSSRYLVKRTGEKVFLECVQDMDHENMFWYRQDPGLGLRLIYFSYDVKMKEKGDIPEGYSVSREKKERFSLILESASTNQTSMYLCASSPWDSIPPPEAFFGQGTRLTVV.

The chain couples TRBV6-5 to TRBJ1-2; D is uncertain. Trimming shortened V by 2 bases and J by 4 bases, and 11 bases separated the two germline ends. The CDR3 is 14 amino acids. Germline-derived CDR1 and CDR2 are MNHEY and SVGAGI. The CDR3 coding sequence is TGTGCCAGCAGTTACGGCGCGCGGGGCTATGGCTACACCTTC. It translates to CASSYGARGYGYTF.

The chain links TRBV7-8 to TRBJ2-7; TRBD1 matches 9 bases. Germline CDR1 and CDR2: SGHVS and FQNEAQ. V lost 6 bases, J lost 7 bases, and 13 bases stayed unmatched. The CDR3 sequence is 15 residues long. The CDR3 reads CASRDHRGHTGEQYF. CDR3 bases: TGTGCCAGCAGGGACCACAGGGGGCATACGGGTGAGCAGTACTTC.

The genes are TRBV19 and TRBJ1-5; 8 bases match TRBD1. The V segment lost 5 bases and the J segment 4 bases; nucleotides outside the gene matches: 10. Germline CDR1 is LNHDA and CDR2 is SQIVND (reference sequence). The CDR3 spans 16 residues. Here the CDR3 DNA reads TGTGCCAGTAGTGTGGACAGGGTCGAGCTAAATCAGCCCCAGCATTTT. Translation: CASSVDRVELNQPQHF. The whole variable domain, remainder taken from reference TRBV19 and TRBJ1-5, is DGGITQSPKYLFRKEGQNVTLSCEQNLNHDAMYWYRQDPGQGLRLIYYSQIVNDFQKGDIAEGYSVSREKKESFPLTVTSAQKNPTAFYLCASSVDRVELNQPQHFGDGTRLSIL.

The J gene is TRBJ2-7, the V gene TRBV28; TRBD2 agrees at 10 bases. Germline CDR1 is MDHEN and CDR2 is SYDVKM. With 5 bases clipped from V and 4 bases from J, the junction kept 11 bases outside the gene matches. The CDR3 totals 16 residues. CDR3 amino acids: CASSLGLAEWVYEQYF. The DNA of the CDR3 is TGTGCCAGCAGTCTAGGACTAGCGGAGTGGGTATACGAGCAGTACTTC.

This chain joins TRBV6-1 and TRBJ2-2, with TRBD2 as a possible D gene (5 bases). Per germline, CDR1 MNHNS and CDR2 SASEGT. The CDR3 is 13 amino acids. The V gene lost 5 bases and the J gene lost 6 bases, with 10 bases spanning the gap. DNA of the CDR3: TGTGCCAGCAGTCCGAGGGCAGCCGGGGAGCTGTTTTTT. Its translation: CASSPRAAGELFF.

The chain couples TRBV6-5 to TRBJ1-2; 7 nucleotides line up with TRBD1. V lost 6 bases, J lost 4 bases, and 11 bases stayed unmatched. The germline gives CDR1 MNHEY, CDR2 SVGAGI. CDR3 length: 15 residues. This chain's CDR3 is CASRPDQGVGYGYTF. For the CDR3, the DNA is TGTGCCAGCAGACCAGACCAGGGGGTTGGCTATGGCTACACCTTC.

This clone was counted between two and nine times. The J gene is TRBJ1-2, the V gene TRBV20-1; perhaps TRBD1 as D (6 bases). Trimming left V 7 bases short and J 8 bases short, with 11 bases between. Germline loops: CDR1 DFQATT, CDR2 SNEGSKA (reference sequence). This CDR3 comprises 10 residues. The CDR3 here is CSGTALGYTF. The CDR3 DNA reads as TGCAGTGGGACAGCGCTAGGCTACACCTTC.

This clone came up once. The J gene is TRBJ2-1, the V gene TRBV7-3, with D possibly TRBD2 on 5 matching bases. The CDR3 totals 15 residues. From germline, CDR1 is SGHTA and CDR2 FQGTGA. V dropped 5 bases and J dropped 3 bases, with 14 bases sitting between them. In DNA form, the CDR3 reads TGTGCCAGCAGCCTAGAGGGCTCGAGCTACAATGAGCAGTTCTTC. Its protein is CASSLEGSSYNEQFF.

V is TRBV5-4 and J is TRBJ2-7; possibly TRBD2 for D (5 bases). The CDR3 consists of 15 residues. Per the germline V gene, CDR1 is SGHNT and CDR2 is YYREEE (reference sequence). With 5 bases removed from V and 2 bases from J, the gap between germline ends came to 17 bases. The CDR3 bases are TGTGCCAGCAGGATGCGGCCGGAGGTTGCCTACGAGCAGTACTTC. As protein: CASRMRPEVAYEQYF.

J is TRBJ1-5 and V is TRBV30; D ambiguous. The CDR3 has 14 amino acids. Germline CDR1 reads GTSNPN; CDR2 reads SVGIG (reference sequence). V was clipped by 5 bases and J by 7 bases, with 18 bases between them. CDR3 amino acids: CAWDIDGGKQPQHF. The CDR3 region has the DNA TGTGCCTGGGATATAGACGGAGGAAAGCAGCCCCAGCATTTT.

The chain has TRBV30 and TRBJ1-2; 9 nucleotides match TRBD1. CDR3 length: 13 residues. The V gene end was trimmed by 1 base and the J gene end by 7 bases; junction bases not matched to a gene: 4. Germline CDR1 reads GTSNPN; CDR2 reads SVGIG (reference sequence). CDR3 sequence: CAWSETGGSGYTF. CDR3 sequence (DNA): TGTGCCTGGAGTGAGACAGGGGGGTCTGGCTACACCTTC.

The chain couples TRBV2 to TRBJ2-1; TRBD1 might be the D (8 bases). Trimming stripped 7 bases from V and 7 bases from J, with 17 bases between. Germline-derived CDR1 and CDR2 are SNHLY and FYNNEI. This CDR3 has 14 amino acids. The CDR3: CASTPNRGGNEQFF. DNA for the CDR3: TGTGCCAGCACCCCTAACAGGGGGGGAAATGAGCAGTTCTTC.

J is TRBJ2-1 and V is TRBV7-3, with 8 bases matching TRBD2. Germline loops: CDR1 SGHTA, CDR2 FQGTGA. The CDR3 consists of 15 residues. The V and J ends lost 4 bases and 6 bases, in that order; junction bases with no gene match: 8. The CDR3 region is CASSYTGLDFNEQFF. In DNA form, the CDR3 reads TGTGCCAGCAGCTATACGGGACTAGACTTCAATGAGCAGTTCTTC. Together with reference TRBV7-3 and TRBJ2-1, the CDR3 gives the full variable domain: GAGVSQTPSNKVTEKGKYVELRCDPISGHTALYWYRQSLGQGPEFLIYFQGTGAADDSGLPNDRFFAVRPEGSVSTLKIQRTERGDSAVYLCASSYTGLDFNEQFFGPGTRLTVL.